The entry that follows covers one T cell receptor (beta chain) sequence. Its specificity is unknown. This sample was included in a study of cytomegalovirus exposure and HLA in healthy donors. Study outcomes and limitations: Later work showed greater clonal expansion in HLA-associated TCR beta chains than in equally common others.

J lost 1 base, V lost 2 bases, and 1 base had no gene match. The CDR3 is 14 residues long. The germline V gene encodes CDR1 WSHSY and CDR2 SAAADI. The PCR contained 60 Vbeta and 13 Jbeta primers. Repertoires were generated with immunoSEQ multiplex PCR, while TCRdb's copy carries only in-frame clones and drops some. The table lists around 130,000 clones, just under 85% of them singletons. Healthy donors of bone marrow made up the group. Sample: PBMCs. This sequence joins TRBV10-2 and TRBJ1-1; 7 nucleotides align to TRBD1. The TCR sequence derives from a boy aged 2-9 years in good health and CMV-seronegative. The CDR3 region is CASSERQGNTEAFF. The CDR3 DNA follows: TGCGCCAGCAGTGAGAGACAGGGGAACACTGAAGCTTTCTTT.